What follows are 13 T cell receptor beta chains derived from one specimen sequenced in a study of T-cell memory formation after mild COVID-19. Via MiXCR, TCRdb re-called the 5' RACE reads, giving one row per CDR3 protein. The sample lists 110,000 to 150,000 distinct CDR3 sequences; 11% to 15% were seen once. The sample was PBMCs or a T cell subset sorted from them (not recorded which). Receptors originate from an adult woman who had mild COVID-19 (a few samples of this study predate the infection). Cell type and time point are not known.

This clonotype turned up a few times. The chain joins TRBV7-9 to TRBJ2-5; the match to TRBD2 covers 10 bases. CDR3 size: 15 residues. The V segment lost 1 base and the J segment 4 bases; nucleotides outside the gene matches: 3. Germline loops: CDR1 SEHNR, CDR2 FQNEAQ (reference sequence). The CDR3 spells CASSLVGLAPETQYF. As DNA, the CDR3 is TGTGCCAGCAGCTTAGTGGGACTAGCGCCAGAGACCCAGTACTTC.

DNA of the CDR3: TGTGCCATCAGTGAAGGAACAGCTTTTATGAACACTGAAGCTTTCTTT. It encodes CAISEGTAFMNTEAFF. The chain recombines TRBV10-3 with TRBJ1-1; D unclear. The length of the CDR3 is 16 residues. Trimming left V 3 bases short and J 0 bases short, with 14 bases between. Germline V gene lookup returns CDR1 ENHRY and CDR2 SYGVKD.

This clonotype was observed a few times. V usage is TRBV4-1 and J usage is TRBJ1-1, with 9 bases identical to TRBD1. The V segment lost 1 base and the J segment 2 bases; nucleotides outside the gene matches: 8. The V gene's germline CDR1 is MGHRA and CDR2 YSYEKL. The CDR3 runs 17 residues. The CDR3 is CASSQGTGAGVNTEAFF. CDR3 coding DNA: TGCGCCAGCAGCCAAGGGACAGGGGCAGGGGTAAACACTGAAGCTTTCTTT.

CDR3 DNA sequence: TGTGCCAGCAGCGCCCGGGACAGGGCCAACTATGGCTACACCTTC. The encoded protein is CASSARDRANYGYTF. J is TRBJ1-2 and V is TRBV9; 9 bases line up with TRBD1. The CDR3 has 15 amino acids. The trim removed 3 bases at V and 2 bases at J, leaving 5 bases unmatched. Germline CDR1 reads SGDLS; CDR2 reads YYNGEE.

This chain links TRBV11-2 with TRBJ1-1; the D is unclear. This CDR3 is 12 amino acids long. V lost 5 bases and J 4 bases, leaving 8 bases between the germline ends. Per germline, CDR1 SGHAT and CDR2 FQNNGV. This CDR3 is CASSRWITEAFF. The CDR3 DNA is TGTGCCAGCAGCCGGTGGATCACTGAAGCTTTCTTT.

The J gene is TRBJ2-2, the V gene TRBV11-2; 10 nucleotides align to TRBD1. This CDR3 has 18 amino acids. Trimming took 1 base from V and 3 from J; bases not matched to a gene: 8. Germline V gene sequence: CDR1 SGHAT, CDR2 FQNNGV. CDR3 residues: CASSLVAPGQGYTGELFF. The CDR3 DNA follows: TGTGCCAGCAGCTTAGTGGCCCCGGGACAGGGGTACACCGGGGAGCTGTTTTTT.

V usage is TRBV9 and J usage is TRBJ2-1; 8 nucleotides align to TRBD2. The CDR3 is 16 residues long. J was trimmed by 3 bases and V by 0 bases; bases with no gene match: 5. CDR1 SGDLS and CDR2 YYNGEE come from the germline V gene. The CDR3 here is CASSVAPLADYNEQFF. CDR3 DNA: TGTGCCAGCAGCGTAGCCCCACTAGCGGACTACAATGAGCAGTTCTTC.

V is TRBV12-3 or TRBV12-4 and J is TRBJ1-2; D is perhaps TRBD1 (6 bases). The CDR3 loop spans 14 amino acids. Trimming cost V 7 bases and J 6 bases, with 18 bases left between them. The DNA of the CDR3 is TGTGCCAGCAAGGGGGGGCATGACGGTCATGGCTACACCTTC. Encoded protein: CASKGGHDGHGYTF.

The chain uses TRBV12-3 or TRBV12-4 and TRBJ1-2, with TRBD1 as a possible D gene (6 bases). This CDR3 has 17 residues. Trimming left V 3 bases short and J 1 base short, with 18 bases between. CDR3 nucleotides: TGTGCCAGCAGTTTCAGGGACATAGTCCCCTTTAACTATGGCTACACCTTC. This encodes CASSFRDIVPFNYGYTF.

This clonotype came up a few times. The chain has TRBV7-2 and TRBJ2-7; the D is unclear. The V end lost 2 bases, the J end lost 2 bases, and 7 bases lay between the germline ends. CDR1 and CDR2 (germline): SGHTA, FQGNSA. The CDR3 spans 13 residues. This CDR3 is CASSLTVPYEQYF. The CDR3 DNA reads TGTGCCAGCAGCTTAACTGTACCCTACGAGCAGTACTTC.

The chain is built from TRBV11-3 and TRBJ2-1; TRBD2 matches 9 bases. The CDR3 length is 16 residues. Per the germline V gene, CDR1 is SGHNT and CDR2 is YENEEA. The J segment lost 9 bases and the V segment lost 5 bases, leaving 14 bases of the junction unmatched. DNA of the CDR3: TGTGCCAGCAGCCTGCAGCGGGAGGATCTGATCGGTGAGCAGTTCTTC. As protein: CASSLQREDLIGEQFF.

This clonotype was recorded many times. This chain uses TRBV5-6 with TRBJ2-1; weak D call: TRBD1 (6 bases). Germline CDR1 is SGHDT and CDR2 is YYEEEE. This CDR3 spans 14 amino acids. V was cut by 1 base and J by 7 bases, with 12 bases left in between. DNA for the CDR3: TGTGCCAGCAGCTTGCGGCAGGGGATAAATGAGCAGTTCTTC. Translated, it gives CASSLRQGINEQFF.

The chain uses TRBV30 and TRBJ2-7, with no clear D. The V end lost 1 base, the J end lost 4 bases, and 5 bases lay between the germline ends. The germline CDR1 and CDR2 sequences are GTSNPN and SVGIG (reference sequence). This CDR3 has 11 amino acids. CDR3 DNA: TGTGCCTGGAGTGCTGCTTACGAGCAGTACTTC. Its translation is CAWSAAYEQYF.